A selection of T cell receptor beta chains follows, all from one sample in a study of cytomegalovirus exposure and HLA in healthy donors. Clones were read by immunoSEQ multiplex PCR, and TCRdb kept only the in-frame ones, dropping some. The repertoire consists of about 130,000 clones, with approximately 83% occurring once and the leading ten covering around 1.3%. Source material: PBMCs. All receptors derive from a girl aged 2 to 10 in good health and CMV-seronegative. Both conserved end residues are part of each CDR3. A D gene is named only where the DNA matches it firmly. The size of a clone is reported for some rows only, either as once, few or many, or as a class for expanded clones.

NA,TRBV29-1,TRBJ1-3,NA,CSVVPRNGSGNTIYF,TGCAGCGTTGTTCCTCGAAACGGCTCTGGAAACACCATATATTTT
NA,TRBV30,TRBJ1-1,NA,CAWSVQSTEAFF,TGTGCCTGGAGTGTACAGTCAACTGAAGCTTTCTTT
TRBD2,TRBV5-4,TRBJ2-1,NA,CASSLGGLAGGREQFF,TGTGCCAGCAGCTTGGGAGGACTAGCGGGAGGTCGGGAGCAGTTCTTC
NA,TRBV2,TRBJ1-1,NA,CASRSDWNTEAFF,TGTGCCAGCAGGAGCGACTGGAACACTGAAGCTTTCTTT
NA,TRBV30,TRBJ2-7,NA,CAWSGGYEQYF,TGTGCCTGGAGTGGAGGTTACGAGCAGTACTTC
TRBD2,TRBV5-1,TRBJ2-6,NA,CASLPGLVFSGANVLTF,TGCGCCAGCCTCCCGGGACTAGTATTTTCCGGGGCCAACGTCCTGACTTTC
NA,TRBV27,TRBJ2-7,NA,CASSPYYGQGIGEQYF,TGTGCCAGCAGTCCATATTACGGCCAGGGGATCGGGGAGCAGTACTTC
TRBD1,TRBV19,TRBJ1-1,NA,CASSIDPTGDTEAFF,TGTGCCAGTAGTATAGACCCTACAGGGGACACTGAAGCTTTCTTT
TRBD2,TRBV6-1,TRBJ2-5,once,CASSDTSARRETQYF,TGTGCCAGCAGTGATACTAGCGCCCGAAGGGAGACCCAGTACTTC
TRBD2,TRBV7-2,TRBJ2-5,NA,CASSLGVSGEQETQYF,TGTGCCAGCAGCTTAGGAGTTAGCGGGGAGCAAGAGACCCAGTACTTC